This is a list of T cell receptor beta chains from one sample in a study of CD8+CD57+ T cells in acquired aplastic anemia. Each CDR3 protein gets one entry after TCRdb re-called the reads with MiXCR. The sample has roughly 180,000 distinct CDR3 sequences, 40% to 55% seen once. The source material was sorted CD4+, CD8+, or CD8+CD57+ T cells (not recorded which) from PBMCs. Receptors originate from a human donor in good health. The CDR3 runs from the conserved cysteine through the conserved F or W. D genes are given only for firm matches. Expanded clones are given a class, and other clones once, few, many or no size at all.

clone_size d_call j_call v_call cdr3_nt cdr3_aa
few . TRBJ2-1 TRBV2 TGTGCCAGCAGTGAACAGGGATCCTACAATGAGCAGTTCTTC CASSEQGSYNEQFF
. TRBD1 TRBJ1-2 TRBV10-3 TGTGCCAGCAGCCCGACAGGGTTGGGAGGCTACACCTTC CASSPTGLGGYTF
many . TRBJ1-6 TRBV6-5 TGTGCCAGCAGCTTAGATCAGGGGCTGGGATCACCCCTCCACTTT CASSLDQGLGSPLHF
. . TRBJ2-1 TRBV7-8 TGTGCCAGCAGCTTATACCAGGGAAGGGATGAGCAGTTCTTC CASSLYQGRDEQFF
many . TRBJ2-7 TRBV9 TGTGCCAGCAGCCAGAGCCCCGGGACGGATGGCCACGAGCAGTACTTC CASSQSPGTDGHEQYF
many . TRBJ1-2 TRBV7-9 TGTGCCAGCAGCTTAGAACGGGGATATGGCTACACCTTC CASSLERGYGYTF
many . TRBJ1-1 TRBV20-1 TGCAGTGCTAGGGTGGATTTGAACACTGAAGCTTTCTTT CSARVDLNTEAFF
. . TRBJ2-7 TRBV11-3 TGTGCCAGCAGCCCCTCCAGTGGGGAGCAGTACTTC CASSPSSGEQYF
many TRBD2 TRBJ2-1 TRBV4-1 TGCGCCAGCAGCGCGGGAAGGGGACTAGCGATCAGTGAGCAGTTCTTC CASSAGRGLAISEQFF
. TRBD2 TRBJ2-7 TRBV6-1 TGTGCCAGCAGTGAAGGGACTAGCGGGAGTGTCGAGCAGTACTTC CASSEGTSGSVEQYF
. . TRBJ1-1 TRBV24-1 TGTGCCACCAGTGCGGCAGGGAAAGCTTTCTTT CATSAAGKAFF
. . TRBJ2-7 TRBV11-3 TGTGCCAGCAGCTTCACAGAAACCTACGAGCAGTACTTC CASSFTETYEQYF
. . TRBJ2-1 TRBV10-2 TGCGCCAGCGGTGAGGTTTCTTACAATGAGCAGTTCTTC CASGEVSYNEQFF
. . TRBJ1-2 TRBV15 TGTGCCACCAGCAGTCGGGGGTTAGGGACCGACGCCAACTATGGCTACACCTTC CATSSRGLGTDANYGYTF
few TRBD1 TRBJ1-1 TRBV10-3 TGTGCCATCAGTGAGGGGACAGGGGTGAACACTGAAGCTTTCTTT CAISEGTGVNTEAFF
. . TRBJ1-4 TRBV19 TGTGCCAGTAGTATATCCCCTCGGACAGAAAGAGGAAAACTGTTTTTT CASSISPRTERGKLFF
many TRBD2 TRBJ2-7 TRBV20-1 TGCAGTGCCCGGGGGGTCAACGAGCAGTACTTC CSARGVNEQYF
many . TRBJ1-1 TRBV6-1 TGTGCCAGCAGTGAATATTCTGAAGCTTTCTTT CASSEYSEAFF